This TCR beta chain was recovered during a study of T cells in Graves' hyperthyroidism and ophthalmopathy. About the study: Peripheral blood was drawn at first diagnosis, prior to all treatment.

The germline V gene encodes CDR1 MNHEY and CDR2 SVGEGT. Trimming cost V 6 bases and J 7 bases, with 12 bases left between them. The CDR3 contains 12 residues. TCR beta CDR3 regions were amplified from RNA transcripts. A set of HTBI primers served as the primers for a first-round RT-PCR of the TCR CDR3. From the multiplex PCR reads, TCRdb called clonotypes with MiXCR, one entry per CDR3 protein. The table includes fewer than 400,000 distinct CDR3 sequences, about 15% detected once. The table lists this clonotype with many counts. The receptor was derived from a woman between 18 and 30 years old with Graves' hyperthyroidism that later progressed to Graves' ophthalmopathy. The sequenced sample was blood. The V call is TRBV6-2 or TRBV6-3, the J call TRBJ1-1; D perhaps matches TRBD1 (5 bases). This CDR3 reads CASSPGPHEAFF. CDR3 coding DNA: TGTGCCAGCAGCCCGGGACCGCATGAAGCTTTCTTT.